Below, one T cell receptor beta chain is given with its context. Antigen: not known. This sample was taken from a study of CD4 T cells in relation to SARS-CoV-2 and coronaviruses. Study-wide findings and caveats: Crossreactive clones expanded significantly less to SARS-CoV-2 than monoreactive clones. No donor gave both pre-pandemic and post-infection samples.

Survey-level TCR-beta sequencing used DNA from CEF-cultured naive and memory CD4+ T cells. Repertoires were generated with immunoSEQ multiplex PCR, while TCRdb's copy carries only in-frame clones and drops some. This sample has around 34,000 clones, with more than 60% found just once. Sorted naive or memory CD4+ cells met CEF peptides for 10 days. The CDR3 runs 15 residues. The trim removed 4 bases at V and 5 bases at J, leaving 7 bases unmatched. The germline V gene encodes CDR1 SGHNT and CDR2 YYREEE (reference sequence). The chain has TRBV5-4 and TRBJ2-5; 11 bases agree with TRBD1. The sequencing sample was made of memory CD4+ T cells from PBMCs, cultured in vitro. The TCR was taken from an adult with COVID-19. CDR3 loop: CASSPRTGGAETQYF. The CDR3 nucleotides are TGTGCCAGCAGCCCCAGGACAGGGGGCGCTGAGACCCAGTACTTC.